This TCR beta chain was captured in a study of T cell responses to AZD1222 COVID-19 vaccine. At the level of the study: Second-dose intervals of approximately 4 or approximately 12 weeks were pooled.

Germline CDR1 MNHEY, CDR2 SMNVEV (reference sequence). CDR3 size: 16 residues. The V and J ends lost 5 bases and 9 bases respectively, with 20 bases between them. Concerning this clone: The antigen is undetermined.

General study results and limits: The peak T cell response came first, and repertoires were sampled only after it. Increased Spike-specific TCR breadth and depth were observed after two AZD1222 doses.

The repertoire was sequenced with immunoSEQ multiplex PCR; TCRdb's copy has only in-frame clones and lacks some. The sample lists over 120,000 clones, 80% to 90% occurring once. This specimen consisted of peripheral blood, obtained on day 0 of AZD1222 vaccination. The receptor comes from an adult in good health. V usage is TRBV27 and J usage is TRBJ1-6; D possibly corresponds to TRBD1 (6 bases). The chain's CDR3 is CASSDGWGAEVSPLHF. The CDR3 DNA is TGTGCCAGCAGTGATGGCTGGGGGGCAGAGGTTTCACCCCTCCACTTT.